Following are 27 T cell receptor beta chains from one sample sequenced in a study of T-cell memory formation after mild COVID-19. TCRdb recomputed calls from the 5' RACE reads with MiXCR, one row per CDR3 protein. The repertoire holds about 110,000 distinct CDR3 sequences, around 11% seen once, with 25% to 35% in the top ten. Sequenced: PBMCs or a T cell subset sorted from them (not recorded which). These receptors originate from an adult woman who had mild COVID-19 (a few samples of this study predate the infection). Cell type and time point are not known.

The chain uses TRBV5-3 and TRBJ2-6, with D perhaps matching TRBD1 (5 bases). TRBV5-3 is an ORF, with its function uncertain. This CDR3 has 17 amino acids. V was trimmed by 6 bases and J by 0 bases, leaving 16 bases between them. The CDR3 coding sequence is TGTGCCAGAAACGACAGTGCCCCCCTCTCTGGGGCCAACGTCCTGACTTTC. Translated: CARNDSAPLSGANVLTF.

In its sample, this clonotype was seen a few times. The rearrangement joins TRBV9 to TRBJ2-3; the match to TRBD2 covers 8 bases. V dropped 3 bases and J dropped 0; count of bases not matched to a gene: 0. The germline V gene encodes CDR1 SGDLS and CDR2 YYNGEE. This CDR3 region has 14 residues. CDR3 sequence: CASSGGGSTDTQYF. CDR3 coding DNA: TGTGCCAGCAGCGGCGGGGGGAGCACAGATACGCAGTATTTT.

This clonotype was counted only a few times. V and J are TRBV4-1 and TRBJ2-7; TRBD1 aligns across 7 bases. Germline V CDR1 and CDR2: MGHRA, YSYEKL. V lost 2 bases, J lost 0 bases, and 1 base stayed unmatched. This CDR3 comprises 14 residues. The CDR3 sequence: CASSQYRGSYEQYF. CDR3 DNA: TGCGCCAGCAGCCAATACAGGGGCTCCTACGAGCAGTACTTC.

V usage is TRBV15 and J usage is TRBJ2-7, with 9 bases matching TRBD1. This CDR3 region has 20 residues. The germline V gene has CDR1 LNHNV and CDR2 YYDKDF (reference sequence). Germline trimming cut 2 bases from V and 2 bases from J; bases unmatched to any gene: 19. This CDR3 is CATSRLHGAPGTGNPYEQYF. The DNA of the CDR3 is TGTGCCACCAGCAGACTCCATGGGGCTCCCGGGACAGGGAATCCCTACGAGCAGTACTTC.

V usage is TRBV24-1 and J usage is TRBJ2-7, with 8 bases aligning to TRBD1. CDR3 length: 14 amino acids. J lost 3 bases, V lost 4 bases, and 4 bases had no gene match. Germline V gene lookup returns CDR1 KGHDR and CDR2 SFDVKD. CDR3 in DNA: TGTGCCACCAGTGAGACGGGACAGGACTACGAGCAGTACTTC. Amino acid sequence: CATSETGQDYEQYF.

This clonotype was seen only a few times. CDR3 amino acids: CASSLTSRGRPGELFF. For the CDR3, the DNA is TGTGCCAGCAGCTTAACTTCGAGGGGGCGCCCCGGGGAGCTGTTTTTT. The chain couples TRBV7-9 to TRBJ2-2, with TRBD1 matching over 7 bases. The CDR3 length is 16 residues. Per germline, CDR1 SEHNR and CDR2 FQNEAQ (reference sequence). Trimming at V came to 2 bases and at J to 6 bases, leaving 9 bases not matched to a gene.

This clonotype was counted between two and nine times. V and J are TRBV6-2 or TRBV6-3 and TRBJ2-3; a possible D gene is TRBD2 (6 bases). Deletions cut 2 bases from V and 0 bases from J, with 12 bases between. The V gene's germline CDR1 is MNHEY and CDR2 SVGEGT. The length of the CDR3 is 16 residues. The CDR3 DNA reads as TGTGCCAGCAGTTACCCGGGACTGGGCAGCACAGATACGCAGTATTTT. Translated: CASSYPGLGSTDTQYF.

The J gene is TRBJ1-3, the V gene TRBV20-1; D may be TRBD1 (6 bases). Trimming cost V 1 base and J 0 bases, with 16 bases left between them. The germline V gene has CDR1 DFQATT and CDR2 SNEGSKA (reference sequence). The CDR3 contains 17 residues. The CDR3 nucleotides read TGCAGTGCTAGAGGAGGAGGGGGACCAGACTCTGGAAACACCATATATTTT. Residues: CSARGGGGPDSGNTIYF.

The genes are TRBV7-6 and TRBJ2-3; 7 bases fit TRBD2. CDR1 and CDR2 from the germline V gene are SGHVS and FNYEAQ. CDR3 length: 15 amino acids. The trim removed 0 bases at V and 6 bases at J, leaving 6 bases unmatched. CDR3 coding DNA: TGTGCCAGCAGCTTAGCGGGAGGGCGGGAGGATACGCAGTATTTT. The encoded protein is CASSLAGGREDTQYF.

This clonotype appeared many times. This chain connects TRBV6-6 to TRBJ2-5; TRBD2 matches at 10 bases. This CDR3 is built from 15 residues. Germline CDR1 and CDR2: MNHNY and SVGAGI (reference sequence). V shed 5 bases and J 3 bases; nucleotides not matched to a gene: 6. In nucleotides, the CDR3 is TGTGCCAGCAGTCTCGTTCTAGCGGGAGAAGAGACCCAGTACTTC. It specifies CASSLVLAGEETQYF.

The V and J genes are TRBV7-3 and TRBJ2-7, with 12 bases aligning to TRBD2. This CDR3 region has 13 residues. The ends lost 5 bases at V and 9 bases at J; junction bases unmatched: 5. The V gene's germline CDR1 is SGHTA and CDR2 FQGTGA. CDR3 sequence (DNA): TGTGCCAGCAGCCGGACTAGCGGGACGCTGCAGTACTTC. Translating it yields CASSRTSGTLQYF.

V and J are TRBV3-1 and TRBJ2-7; TRBD1 matches at 11 bases. Germline V gene data show CDR1 as LGHDT and CDR2 as YNNKEL (reference sequence). The CDR3 loop spans 15 amino acids. Trimming removed 3 bases from V and 4 bases from J; junction bases left unmatched: 5. CDR3 amino acids: CASSQRGTGGYEQYF. The CDR3 region has the DNA TGTGCCAGCAGCCAGCGAGGGACAGGGGGTTACGAGCAGTACTTC.

The chain couples TRBV6-2 or TRBV6-3 to TRBJ1-5; D is possibly TRBD1 (6 bases). V was pared by 10 bases and J by 6 bases, with 16 bases between. Germline CDR1 MNHEY, CDR2 SVGEGT. This CDR3 comprises 13 residues. The CDR3 coding sequence is TGTGCCACCGAGAGGGGGGGGGGTCAGCCCCAGCATTTT. Protein product: CATERGGGQPQHF.

This chain joins TRBV7-3 and TRBJ2-3, with 9 bases aligning to TRBD2. CDR1 SGHTA and CDR2 FQGTGA come from the germline V gene. This CDR3 is 16 amino acids long. V trimming: 4 bases; J trimming: 0 bases; junction bases outside the gene matches: 5. The CDR3 nucleotides read TGTGCCAGCAGCTCCGGACTAGCGATGAGCACAGATACGCAGTATTTT. Amino acid sequence: CASSSGLAMSTDTQYF. Full variable domain (rest looked up from reference TRBV7-3 and TRBJ2-3): GAGVSQTPSNKVTEKGKYVELRCDPISGHTALYWYRQSLGQGPEFLIYFQGTGAADDSGLPNDRFFAVRPEGSVSTLKIQRTERGDSAVYLCASSSGLAMSTDTQYFGPGTRLTVL.

This clonotype has only a few counts. CDR3 sequence (DNA): TGTGCCAGCAGCCCTCCTCTAGTGAACACTGAAGCTTTCTTT. This translates into CASSPPLVNTEAFF. This rearrangement joins TRBV6-2 or TRBV6-3 to TRBJ1-1; D unresolved. The V end lost 6 bases, the J end lost 0 bases, and 11 bases lay between the germline ends. CDR3 length: 14 residues. The germline gives CDR1 MNHEY, CDR2 SVGEGT.

V is TRBV12-3 or TRBV12-4 and J is TRBJ2-7; D may be TRBD1 (5 bases). V lost 5 bases, J lost 2 bases, and 13 bases lay in between. The CDR3 runs to 14 residues. CDR3 residues: CASSLPTDPYEQYF. The CDR3 DNA sequence: TGTGCCAGCAGTCTACCGACAGACCCCTACGAGCAGTACTTC.

A few counts support this clonotype. V and J are TRBV6-4 and TRBJ2-1, with D perhaps matching TRBD1 (8 bases). CDR1 is MRHNA, CDR2 SNTAGT, per germline. The CDR3 consists of 14 residues. Trimming pared 4 bases from V and 8 bases from J, leaving 15 bases between. The CDR3 DNA is TGTGCCAGCAGTGCGTCACAGGGGGGGGATGAGCAGTTCTTC. This translates into CASSASQGGDEQFF.

This clonotype was observed a few times. J is TRBJ2-7 and V is TRBV30; no reliable D call. The germline V and J ends were trimmed by 2 bases and 4 bases, with 15 bases remaining between them. The germline V gene encodes CDR1 GTSNPN and CDR2 SVGIG (reference sequence). The CDR3 runs to 14 residues. In DNA form, the CDR3 reads TGTGCCTGGAGTTCCCCCCACCAGGCGTACGAGCAGTACTTC. Protein: CAWSSPHQAYEQYF.

The chain combines TRBV7-6 with TRBJ2-2; 14 bases fit TRBD2. Germline trimming cut 5 bases from V and 6 bases from J; bases unmatched to any gene: 5. Germline CDR1 reads SGHVS; CDR2 reads FNYEAQ. The CDR3 extends over 16 amino acids. CDR3 residues: CASSQGLAGESGELFF. Written as DNA, the CDR3 is TGTGCCAGCAGCCAGGGACTAGCGGGAGAGTCCGGGGAGCTGTTTTTT. Supplemented by reference TRBV7-6 and TRBJ2-2, the full variable domain reads GAGVSQSPRYKVTKRGQDVALRCDPISGHVSLYWYRQALGQGPEFLTYFNYEAQQDKSGLPNDRFSAERPEGSISTLTIQRTEQRDSAMYRCASSQGLAGESGELFFGEGSRLTVL.

The chain is built from TRBV7-2 and TRBJ2-2; D perhaps matches TRBD2 (5 bases). V dropped 5 bases and J dropped 0 bases, with 16 bases sitting between them. This CDR3 contains 17 residues. The germline CDR1 and CDR2 sequences are SGHTA and FQGNSA. The DNA of the CDR3 is TGTGCCAGCAGCCGCACGTATAGCGTCCCGAACACCGGGGAGCTGTTTTTT. The encoded protein is CASSRTYSVPNTGELFF.

The CDR3 region is CASSLVDFQETQYF. CDR3 nucleotides: TGCGCCAGCAGCTTGGTTGACTTTCAAGAGACCCAGTACTTC. The rearrangement joins TRBV5-1 to TRBJ2-5; no definite D call. Between the trimmed V and J ends, which lost 0 bases and 2 bases, there was a span of 8 bases. The CDR3 runs 14 residues. The germline gives CDR1 SGHRS, CDR2 YFSETQ.

This clonotype has only a few counts. The rearrangement joins TRBV11-1 to TRBJ2-1, with unresolved D. Germline-derived CDR1 and CDR2 are SGHAT and FQDESV (reference sequence). V was clipped by 5 bases and J by 2 bases, with 16 bases between them. The CDR3 extends over 16 amino acids. In DNA form, the CDR3 reads TGTGCCAGCAGCGACTCCTTGGGCGAAACCTACAATGAGCAGTTCTTC. Its translation is CASSDSLGETYNEQFF.

V and J are TRBV29-1 and TRBJ2-7; possible D gene TRBD2, 6 bases. From germline, CDR1 is SQVTM and CDR2 ANQGSEA. Trimming removed 3 bases at V and 2 bases at J, with 14 bases between. The CDR3 consists of 14 residues. The CDR3 DNA follows: TGCAGCGTTGAGGGGGGTGAAGCCACCTACGAGCAGTACTTC. Encoded protein: CSVEGGEATYEQYF.

This clonotype is deemed medium-sized. The rearrangement links TRBV12-3 or TRBV12-4 to TRBJ2-5; TRBD1 might be the D (6 bases). V shed 1 base and J shed 1 base, with 10 bases lying between them. The CDR3 covers 15 residues. CDR3 nucleotide sequence: TGTGCCAGCAGTTTAGTGGGCAGGGGCCAAGAGACCCAGTACTTC. It codes for CASSLVGRGQETQYF.

V gene TRBV23-1 combines with J gene TRBJ2-1; D call uncertain. TRBV23-1 is treated as an ORF (open reading frame) with a function not yet certain. The V and J ends lost 3 bases and 10 bases respectively, with 16 bases between them. There are 14 residues in the CDR3. The CDR3 bases are TGCGCCAGCAGTCATCAAGGACCCGACATCGAGCAGTTCTTC. Residues: CASSHQGPDIEQFF.

In this sample, this clonotype turned up a few times. The V call is TRBV7-6, the J call TRBJ2-2; D gene unclear. V was trimmed by 4 bases and J by 3 bases, leaving 6 bases between them. Per germline, CDR1 SGHVS and CDR2 FNYEAQ. This CDR3 comprises 13 residues. In nucleotides, the CDR3 is TGTGCCAGCAGCTCCCTCTACACCGGGGAGCTGTTTTTT. Amino acids: CASSSLYTGELFF.

Concerning this clonotype: Germline is not matched at one junction end, which may reflect a read error. The chain recombines TRBV9 with TRBJ1-2; maybe TRBD1 (5 bases). Germline V CDR1 and CDR2: SGDLS, YYNGEE. The CDR3 is made up of 19 amino acids. This CDR3 is CASTVESGAGRFKNYGYTF. For the CDR3, the DNA is TGTGCCAGCACCGTAGAGAGCGGGGCAGGGCGTTTTAAGAACTATGGCTACACCTTC.